One and the same sample provided the 13 T cell receptor beta chains below, sequenced in a study of OX40 agonist ivuxolimab in advanced cancers. Assay: immunoSEQ multiplex PCR; the TCRdb copy retains only in-frame clones and omits some. The sample contains about 58,000 clones, roughly 88% of which appear only once. The sample consisted of CD4+ or CD8+ T cells sorted from blood, taken in a trial of the OX40 agonist ivuxolimab. The receptors derive from an adult with an advanced solid tumor such as melanoma, head and neck, liver or kidney cancer.

V usage is TRBV7-3 and J usage is TRBJ2-3, with 7 nucleotides matching TRBD2. Germline V CDR1 and CDR2: SGHTA, FQGTGA. Trimming removed 5 bases from V and 4 bases from J; junction bases left unmatched: 3. The CDR3 extends over 13 amino acids. CDR3 in DNA: TGTGCCAGCAGCGCCGCGGGAGCAGATACGCAGTATTTT. Encoded protein: CASSAAGADTQYF.

The chain carries TRBV7-2 and TRBJ1-2; 9 bases line up with TRBD1. The CDR3 is 14 amino acids. With 2 bases clipped from V and 8 bases from J, the junction kept 6 bases outside the gene matches. Germline CDR1 reads SGHTA; CDR2 reads FQGNSA. The CDR3 sequence is CASSLNRGLHGYTF. The CDR3 DNA is TGTGCCAGCAGCTTAAACAGGGGGCTTCACGGCTACACCTTC.

The rearrangement joins TRBV5-1 to TRBJ2-1, with TRBD2 identical over 12 bases. The V gene end was trimmed by 4 bases and the J gene end by 3 bases; junction bases not matched to a gene: 2. Germline V lookup: CDR1 SGHRS, CDR2 YFSETQ. This CDR3 comprises 15 residues. The CDR3 coding sequence is TGCGCCAGCAGCAAGACTAGCGGGAGCTACAATGAGCAGTTCTTC. Amino acid sequence: CASSKTSGSYNEQFF.

A remark on this clone: The junction departs from the called germline gene at one end, perhaps through a read error. This sequence joins TRBV27 and TRBJ1-1, with TRBD1 matching over 8 bases. CDR1 and CDR2 from the germline V gene are MNHEY and SMNVEV (reference sequence). The CDR3 spans 13 residues. This chain's CDR3 is CASSLEDRATPHF. CDR3 in DNA: TGTGCCAGCAGTTTGGAGGACAGGGCCACTCCCCACTTT.

The gene calls are TRBV7-9 and TRBJ1-2, with D hard to call. The CDR3 spans 11 residues. Germline V CDR1 and CDR2: SEHNR, FQNEAQ (reference sequence). V was trimmed by 5 bases and J by 7 bases, leaving 8 bases between them. Here the CDR3 DNA reads TGTGCCAGCAGCCTCACGGGTGGCTACACCTTC. Translated, it gives CASSLTGGYTF.

The chain links TRBV6-6 to TRBJ2-1, with 8 bases lining up with TRBD2. Germline CDR1 and CDR2: MNHNY and SVGAGI (reference sequence). The CDR3 totals 14 residues. V lost 5 bases and J lost 6; bases outside the gene matches: 6. The CDR3 DNA follows: TGTGCCAGCAGTGGGGGACTAGTGCTCAATGAGCAGTTCTTC. The encoded protein is CASSGGLVLNEQFF.

The chain couples TRBV15 to TRBJ2-3; D unclear. This CDR3 is 15 amino acids long. Per germline, CDR1 LNHNV and CDR2 YYDKDF (reference sequence). The V end was cut by 0 bases, the J end by 5 bases, with 12 bases between. The CDR3 here is CATSREVRPLDTQYF. CDR3 sequence (DNA): TGTGCCACCAGCAGAGAGGTTAGGCCGCTAGATACGCAGTATTTT.

CDR3 in amino acids: CASSESFQGVETQYF. In DNA form, the CDR3 reads TGCGCCAGCAGTGAGTCCTTTCAAGGGGTGGAGACCCAGTACTTC. The chain uses TRBV10-2 and TRBJ2-5, with a possible D match to TRBD1 (5 bases). V dropped 0 bases and J dropped 5 bases, with 13 bases sitting between them. The CDR3 covers 15 residues. In germline, CDR1 is WSHSY, CDR2 SAAADI.

The chain is built from TRBV19 and TRBJ2-1; D is possibly TRBD2 (6 bases). This CDR3 is 14 amino acids long. The germline V gene encodes CDR1 LNHDA and CDR2 SQIVND (reference sequence). The V gene lost 4 bases and the J gene lost 6 bases, with 13 bases spanning the gap. For the CDR3, the DNA is TGTGCCAGTAGTAGCGGAGGCGGGGTCAATGAGCAGTTCTTC. This encodes CASSSGGGVNEQFF.

The rearrangement links TRBV29-1 to TRBJ2-7; D may match TRBD1 or TRBD2 (7 bases each). Trimming pared 7 bases from V and 5 bases from J, leaving 24 bases between. The CDR3 is 15 amino acids. Germline CDR1 reads SQVTM; CDR2 reads ANQGSEA. The DNA for the CDR3 is TGCAGCGCATCTGAGGGGACAGCGGGAAGCCACGAGCAGTACTTC. It codes for CSASEGTAGSHEQYF.

The rearrangement uses TRBV28 and TRBJ1-5; D unresolved. The CDR3 is 11 amino acids. Germline V CDR1 and CDR2: MDHEN, SYDVKM. V gave up 5 bases and J gave up 9 bases, with 8 bases separating them. In DNA, the CDR3 is TGTGCCAGCAGTCCCGACTGGCCCCAGCATTTT. Its protein product is CASSPDWPQHF.

The V call is TRBV6-1, the J call TRBJ1-1; D is ambiguous. The CDR3 length is 14 residues. V gave up 1 base and J gave up 0 bases, with 6 bases separating them. Germline assignment: CDR1 MNHNS and CDR2 SASEGT. The CDR3 nucleotides are TGTGCCAGCAGTGAAGGTTGGGTGAACACTGAAGCTTTCTTT. Translation gives CASSEGWVNTEAFF.

The rearrangement joins TRBV5-1 to TRBJ2-4, with D possibly TRBD1 on 6 matching bases. Trimming left V 1 base short and J 3 bases short, with 8 bases between. CDR3 length: 14 residues. Germline V gene lookup returns CDR1 SGHRS and CDR2 YFSETQ. The chain's CDR3 is CASSLMDSKNIQYF. CDR3 bases: TGCGCCAGCAGCTTGATGGACAGCAAAAACATTCAGTACTTC.